This passage covers 21 T cell receptor beta chains from one sample sequenced in a study of blood T cell repertoires in COVID-19. The data were produced by immunoSEQ multiplex PCR, yet TCRdb's version contains in-frame clones alone and is incomplete. The sample contains roughly 140,000 clones, more than 80% of which appear only once. Sequencing was performed on peripheral blood. Receptors originate from a woman over 75 in a cohort sampled during active or convalescent COVID-19.

J is TRBJ2-7 and V is TRBV5-4; 8 bases map to TRBD1. Trimming took 4 bases from V and 0 from J; bases not matched to a gene: 6. Germline CDR1 reads SGHNT; CDR2 reads YYREEE (reference sequence). The CDR3 is made up of 15 amino acids. The CDR3 DNA is TGTGCCAGCAGCGAGGGACAGGTCTCCTCCTACGAGCAGTACTTC. As protein: CASSEGQVSSYEQYF.

J is TRBJ2-7 and V is TRBV7-9; 7 nucleotides align to TRBD2. The V gene's germline CDR1 is SEHNR and CDR2 FQNEAQ (reference sequence). This CDR3 has 14 amino acids. Trimming removed 5 bases from V and 3 bases from J; junction bases left unmatched: 7. The CDR3 DNA is TGTGCCAGCAGCCCCGGGACTACCCACTACGAGCAGTACTTC. Its translation is CASSPGTTHYEQYF.

This clone has more than one count but fewer than ten. The chain has TRBV16 and TRBJ1-1; possibly TRBD1 for D (5 bases). The CDR3 is made up of 13 amino acids. Germline CDR1 reads KGHSY; CDR2 reads FQNENV. The V end was cut by 4 bases, the J end by 1 base, with 7 bases between. The CDR3 nucleotides are TGTGCCAGCAGCCTACAGGCGAACACTGAAGCTTTCTTT. It translates to CASSLQANTEAFF. Complete variable domain (other parts from reference TRBV16 and TRBJ1-1): GEEVAQTPKHLVRGEGQKAKLYCAPIKGHSYVFWYQQVLKNEFKFLISFQNENVFDETGMPKERFSAKCLPNSPCSLEIQATKLEDSAVYFCASSLQANTEAFFGQGTRLTVV.

This clone appeared a few times. The rearrangement uses TRBV6-5 and TRBJ2-1, with 7 bases lining up with TRBD1. J lost 9 bases, V lost 6 bases, and 8 bases had no gene match. The CDR3 totals 13 residues. Germline values: CDR1 MNHEY, CDR2 SVGAGI. CDR3 sequence: CASSDREMGEQFF. The CDR3 DNA sequence: TGTGCCAGCAGCGACAGGGAGATGGGTGAGCAGTTCTTC.

The CDR3 spells CASSLLEGAFF. CDR3 nucleotides: TGTGCCAGCAGTCTACTTGAGGGAGCTTTCTTT. The chain is built from TRBV12-3 or TRBV12-4 and TRBJ1-1; D is ambiguous. V lost 5 bases and J 10 bases, leaving 11 bases between the germline ends. The CDR3 totals 11 residues.

The V call is TRBV5-6, the J call TRBJ1-4, with TRBD1 as a possible D gene (5 bases). The germline V and J ends were trimmed by 3 bases and 0 bases, with 12 bases remaining between them. This CDR3 contains 16 residues. Germline CDR1 reads SGHDT; CDR2 reads YYEEEE. CDR3 residues: CASSYYRIATNEKLFF. CDR3 coding DNA: TGTGCCAGCAGCTATTACAGGATTGCAACTAATGAAAAACTGTTTTTT.

As for this clone: Since a much larger clone is just one base distant, this may be a read error. Additional DNA sequences in this sample encode the identical CDR3. The gene calls are TRBV5-1 and TRBJ2-1; 8 bases fit TRBD2. V dropped 4 bases and J dropped 6; count of bases not matched to a gene: 9. The CDR3 length is 15 residues. CDR1 is SGHRS, CDR2 YFSETQ, per germline. The DNA for the CDR3 is TGCGCCAGCAGCGGAGGGGCGGGGGGCTCCAATGAGCAGTTCTTC. Its protein is CASSGGAGGSNEQFF.

The chain links TRBV5-6 to TRBJ1-5, with 7 bases that match TRBD1. The CDR3 extends over 15 amino acids. With 7 bases clipped from V and 1 base from J, the junction kept 8 bases outside the gene matches. The germline V gene encodes CDR1 SGHDT and CDR2 YYEEEE. CDR3 amino acids: CASQTGTASNQPQHF. The CDR3 DNA follows: TGTGCCAGCCAAACCGGGACAGCGAGCAATCAGCCCCAGCATTTT.

This chain joins TRBV4-2 and TRBJ2-7; possibly TRBD2 for D (6 bases). The CDR3 extends over 16 amino acids. Germline V gene lookup returns CDR1 LGHNA and CDR2 YNFKEQ. The V gene lost 3 bases and the J gene lost 4 bases, with 19 bases spanning the gap. In DNA, the CDR3 is TGTGCCAGCAGCCACCGAGAATCCCCGGAGGGTTACGAGCAGTACTTC. Its protein product is CASSHRESPEGYEQYF.

The chain recombines TRBV4-1 with TRBJ1-3; maybe TRBD1 (6 bases). V gave up 1 base and J gave up 4 bases, with 14 bases separating them. The CDR3 extends over 16 amino acids. The germline CDR1 and CDR2 sequences are MGHRA and YSYEKL. CDR3 loop: CASSQGHREIGNTIYF. CDR3 bases: TGCGCCAGCAGCCAAGGCCACAGGGAAATCGGAAACACCATATATTTT.

The rearrangement uses TRBV6-1 and TRBJ1-2, with D tentatively TRBD1 (6 bases). V was shortened by 0 bases and J by 8 bases, with 10 bases between the two germline ends. The CDR3 runs to 13 residues. Per germline, CDR1 MNHNS and CDR2 SASEGT. The CDR3 bases are TGTGCCAGCAGTGAAGCTTACAGGGACGGCTACACCTTC. Translated, it gives CASSEAYRDGYTF.

V and J are TRBV19 and TRBJ1-2; 8 bases agree with TRBD1. Trimming cost V 4 bases and J 0 bases; bases outside gene matches: 7. This CDR3 comprises 16 residues. The germline CDR1 and CDR2 sequences are LNHDA and SQIVND (reference sequence). DNA of the CDR3: TGTGCCAGTAGTAACAGGGACAGGCGCTCTAACTATGGCTACACCTTC. Its translation is CASSNRDRRSNYGYTF.

The chain couples TRBV7-2 to TRBJ2-5; 7 nucleotides agree with TRBD1. The CDR3 length is 14 residues. CDR1 and CDR2 from the germline V gene are SGHTA and FQGNSA. Trimming removed 5 bases from V and 4 bases from J; junction bases left unmatched: 7. The CDR3 is CASSQTGLGETQYF. CDR3 nucleotides: TGTGCCAGCAGCCAGACAGGGTTAGGAGAGACCCAGTACTTC.

The chain uses TRBV4-1 and TRBJ2-1; 8 bases line up with TRBD2. V was clipped by 2 bases and J by 2 bases; unmatched bases: 8. CDR1 is MGHRA and CDR2 is YSYEKL in the germline V gene. The CDR3 runs to 17 residues. CDR3 nucleotides: TGCGCCAGCAGCCAAAGGACGATCGGGGGGGCCTACAATGAGCAGTTCTTC. Translation: CASSQRTIGGAYNEQFF.

The V and J genes are TRBV10-3 and TRBJ2-2; 14 nucleotides agree with TRBD2. The trim removed 10 bases at V and 3 bases at J, leaving 4 bases unmatched. The CDR3 runs 15 residues. The germline V gene has CDR1 ENHRY and CDR2 SYGVKD. CDR3 coding DNA: TGTGCCAGCGGGACTAGCGGGGGACACACCGGGGAGCTGTTTTTT. Protein sequence: CASGTSGGHTGELFF.

V usage is TRBV12-3 or TRBV12-4 and J usage is TRBJ1-1; no clear D. V shed 3 bases and J shed 4 bases, with 9 bases lying between them. CDR3 length: 13 residues. CDR3 sequence reads: CASSFAAGTEAFF. The CDR3 DNA sequence: TGTGCCAGCAGTTTTGCGGCCGGCACTGAAGCTTTCTTT.

This clone appeared a single time. The genes are TRBV5-6 and TRBJ1-4; possibly TRBD1 for D (5 bases). Trimming removed 3 bases from V and 8 bases from J, with 20 bases in between. Germline V lookup: CDR1 SGHDT, CDR2 YYEEEE. The CDR3 covers 16 residues. CDR3 nucleotide sequence: TGTGCCAGCAGCTCCCTAACCCAGGGAATGGGGGAAAAACTGTTTTTT. This sequence encodes CASSSLTQGMGEKLFF.

The J gene is TRBJ1-2, the V gene TRBV4-1; D gene uncertain. The CDR3 contains 15 residues. Trimming took 4 bases from V and 3 from J, leaving 15 bases between them. Germline CDR1 MGHRA, CDR2 YSYEKL. The chain's CDR3 is CASSPQENSDYGYTF. CDR3 sequence (DNA): TGCGCCAGCAGCCCGCAAGAGAATTCCGACTATGGCTACACCTTC.

In the case of this clone: At one end, the junction sequence differs from germline, possibly due to a read error. V usage is TRBV7-7 and J usage is TRBJ2-5; a possible D gene is TRBD1 (6 bases). CDR1 and CDR2 (germline): SSHAT, FNYEAQ (reference sequence). The CDR3 totals 15 residues. The CDR3: CASSLEQGSRETQYF. In nucleotides, the CDR3 is TGTGCTAGCAGCTTGGAACAGGGATCGCGCGAGACCCAGTACTTC.

The V and J genes are TRBV5-4 and TRBJ1-2, with 9 bases matching TRBD1. Germline V lookup: CDR1 SGHNT, CDR2 YYREEE (reference sequence). The V segment lost 0 bases and the J segment 6 bases; nucleotides outside the gene matches: 12. CDR3 length equals 17 residues. The CDR3 loop is CASSLGATGGESNGYTF. CDR3 nucleotides: TGTGCCAGCAGCTTGGGGGCGACAGGGGGAGAGTCTAATGGCTACACCTTC.

This clone was seen just once. The chain combines TRBV5-6 with TRBJ2-3; 7 bases agree with TRBD1. Per germline, CDR1 SGHDT and CDR2 YYEEEE. The CDR3 has 15 amino acids. V lost 5 bases to trimming and J lost 6 bases; unmatched junction nucleotides: 12. CDR3 nucleotide sequence: TGTGCCAGCAGACGGAGAGGGGGCGAAGCCGATACGCAGTATTTT. Residues: CASRRRGGEADTQYF.